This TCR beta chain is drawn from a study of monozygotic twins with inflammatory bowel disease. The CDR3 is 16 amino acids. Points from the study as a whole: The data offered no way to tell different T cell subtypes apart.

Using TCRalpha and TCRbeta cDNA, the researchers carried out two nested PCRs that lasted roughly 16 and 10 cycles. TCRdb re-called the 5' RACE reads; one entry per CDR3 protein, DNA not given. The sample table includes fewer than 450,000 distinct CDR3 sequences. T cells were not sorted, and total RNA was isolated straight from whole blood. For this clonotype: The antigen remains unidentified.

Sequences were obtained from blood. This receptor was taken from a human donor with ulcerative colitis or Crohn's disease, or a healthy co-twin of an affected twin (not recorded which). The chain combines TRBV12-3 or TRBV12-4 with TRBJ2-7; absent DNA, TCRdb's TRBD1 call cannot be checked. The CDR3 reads CASSFGAWDRAYEQYF.